One sample yielded the 27 T cell receptor beta chains listed below, sequenced in a study of graft-versus-host responses after intestinal transplantation. Sequencing used immunoSEQ multiplex PCR; TCRdb keeps in-frame clones, though not all of them. In the table there are some 8,700 clones, over 65% of which are singletons. Lymphocytes from graft epithelium and lamina propria were isolated. The sequences come from ileum tissue, collected roughly 490 days after intestinal transplant. These receptors came from a human patient who received an intestinal transplant, so some T cells may come from the graft donor.

This chain links TRBV27 with TRBJ1-2; D is uncertain. V gave up 5 bases and J gave up 7 bases, with 8 bases separating them. Looked up from germline, CDR1 is MNHEY and CDR2 is SMNVEV (reference sequence). The CDR3 runs to 11 residues. The DNA of the CDR3 is TGTGCCAGCAGTCCCCTGGGTGGCTACACCTTC. It encodes CASSPLGGYTF.

The chain joins TRBV6-1 to TRBJ2-7; TRBD1 agrees at 11 bases. Germline V gene lookup returns CDR1 MNHNS and CDR2 SASEGT. The trim removed 6 bases at V and 7 bases at J, leaving 5 bases unmatched. The CDR3 sequence is 13 residues long. The CDR3 DNA reads as TGTGCCAGCAGCCTGGGACAGGGGGGAGAGCAGTACTTC. As protein: CASSLGQGGEQYF.

The genes are TRBV5-4 and TRBJ2-3; D is possibly TRBD2 (5 bases). This CDR3 region has 18 residues. V lost 0 bases and J lost 6, with 23 bases in between. Germline CDR1 reads SGHNT; CDR2 reads YYREEE (reference sequence). The CDR3 DNA reads as TGTGCCAGCAGCTTGGATTCCGCGGTCCTCGCGGGTAGTGATACGCAGTATTTT. It yields the protein CASSLDSAVLAGSDTQYF.

The chain uses TRBV15 and TRBJ2-1; the D is unclear. V was clipped by 0 bases and J by 4 bases, with 10 bases between them. Germline lookup yields CDR1 LNHNV and CDR2 YYDKDF (reference sequence). The CDR3 runs to 15 residues. CDR3 sequence (DNA): TGTGCCACCAGCAGAGATCTTGGGCGGTACAATGAGCAGTTCTTC. Protein: CATSRDLGRYNEQFF.

This clone is labeled as medium-sized. This chain links TRBV27 with TRBJ2-7, with a weak D call TRBD1 (6 bases). This CDR3 contains 14 residues. V lost 6 bases, J lost 5 bases, and 17 bases lay in between. Germline V gene sequence: CDR1 MNHEY, CDR2 SMNVEV (reference sequence). Written as DNA, the CDR3 is TGTGCCAGCAGCCCCCGGGGCAGGGGCAACGAGCAGTACTTC. This gives the protein CASSPRGRGNEQYF.

The CDR3 coding sequence is TGTGCCTGGTCTCACACGGAGGGCTATGGCTACACCTTC. It codes for CAWSHTEGYGYTF. V and J are TRBV30 and TRBJ1-2; D is unresolved. Between the trimmed V and J ends, which lost 5 bases and 4 bases, there was a span of 14 bases. The CDR3 consists of 13 residues. Germline V lookup: CDR1 GTSNPN, CDR2 SVGIG (reference sequence).

This chain links TRBV11-1 with TRBJ2-7, with D possibly TRBD1 on 5 matching bases. This CDR3 spans 16 amino acids. Germline loops: CDR1 SGHAT, CDR2 FQDESV (reference sequence). V lost 3 bases, J lost 3 bases, and 18 bases lay in between. CDR3 protein: CASSLGQGNSHYEQYF. The CDR3 region has the DNA TGTGCCAGCAGCTTGGGGCAGGGTAACTCTCACTACGAGCAGTACTTC.

J is TRBJ1-1 and V is TRBV12-5; 8 positions match TRBD1. V shed 3 bases, J shed 6 bases, and the junction held 21 bases outside the gene matches. The CDR3 is 19 residues long. CDR1 is LGHNT and CDR2 is FRNRAP in the germline V gene. CDR3 sequence: CASGFLPAGGAGLIAEAFF. The CDR3 DNA is TGTGCTAGTGGTTTCCTCCCTGCAGGGGGCGCTGGCCTAATTGCTGAAGCTTTCTTT.

This clone has only a few counts. The chain combines TRBV28 with TRBJ2-2; TRBD1 agrees at 10 bases. CDR1 is MDHEN and CDR2 is SYDVKM in the germline V gene. CDR3 length: 14 residues. Unmatched junction bases numbered 4, after V lost 7 bases and J lost 5 bases. DNA for the CDR3: TGTGCCAGCATCTGGACAGGGGGAACCGGGGAGCTGTTTTTT. Its protein is CASIWTGGTGELFF.

The CDR3 reads CSVAGQGPNTEAFF. The CDR3 bases are TGCAGCGTCGCAGGACAGGGGCCGAACACTGAAGCTTTCTTT. J is TRBJ1-1 and V is TRBV29-1, with TRBD1 matching over 9 bases. V lost 6 bases to trimming and J lost 1 base; unmatched junction nucleotides: 6. The CDR3 extends over 14 amino acids. Germline V CDR1 and CDR2: SQVTM, ANQGSEA.

This rearrangement joins TRBV7-9 to TRBJ2-5; 12 bases are a match to TRBD1. V lost 4 bases and J lost 5; bases outside the gene matches: 8. CDR1 SEHNR and CDR2 FQNEAQ come from the germline V gene (reference sequence). The length of the CDR3 is 16 residues. CDR3: CASSSGTGGFGETQYF. The CDR3 DNA reads TGTGCCAGCAGCTCAGGGACAGGGGGCTTCGGGGAGACCCAGTACTTC.

This clone was seen a few times. V usage is TRBV10-3 and J usage is TRBJ1-5; TRBD1 aligns across 7 bases. The CDR3 has 12 amino acids. Germline V lookup: CDR1 ENHRY, CDR2 SYGVKD. Trimming removed 10 bases from V and 5 bases from J; junction bases left unmatched: 5. CDR3 sequence: CATAGTDQPQHF. In DNA, the CDR3 is TGTGCCACCGCCGGGACAGATCAGCCCCAGCATTTT.

This clone appeared a few times. The rearrangement links TRBV28 to TRBJ2-2; D is unresolved. The length of the CDR3 is 17 residues. V was trimmed by 0 bases and J by 6 bases, leaving 17 bases between them. Germline values: CDR1 MDHEN, CDR2 SYDVKM. CDR3 loop: CASSLWGLDLVAGELFF. CDR3 nucleotide sequence: TGTGCCAGCAGTTTATGGGGGTTAGACTTGGTGGCCGGGGAGCTGTTTTTT.

This clone was recorded a few times. The chain recombines TRBV7-9 with TRBJ2-2; TRBD2 matches at 12 bases. The germline gives CDR1 SEHNR, CDR2 FQNEAQ (reference sequence). The CDR3 consists of 18 residues. V was clipped by 4 bases and J by 8 bases; unmatched bases: 14. CDR3 loop: CASSSGQPLAGGSGELFF. In nucleotides, the CDR3 is TGTGCCAGCAGCTCCGGACAGCCACTAGCGGGAGGATCGGGGGAGCTGTTTTTT. Full variable domain (remainder filled in from reference TRBV7-9 and TRBJ2-2): DTGVSQNPRHKITKRGQNVTFRCDPISEHNRLYWYRQTLGQGPEFLTYFQNEAQLEKSRLLSDRFSAERPKGSFSTLEIQRTEQGDSAMYLCASSSGQPLAGGSGELFFGEGSRLTVL.

The V gene is TRBV27, the J gene TRBJ2-1; D is unresolved. CDR3 size: 11 residues. Germline V gene lookup returns CDR1 MNHEY and CDR2 SMNVEV (reference sequence). Trimming took 8 bases from V and 5 from J, leaving 7 bases between them. The chain's CDR3 is CASGRDNEQFF. The CDR3 DNA reads as TGTGCCAGCGGACGGGACAATGAGCAGTTCTTC.

CDR3 nucleotide sequence: TGTGCCAGCAGTCCCCCAGGGACAGGGCAAGCCTGGATCTACGAGCAGTACTTC. Residues: CASSPPGTGQAWIYEQYF. The genes are TRBV28 and TRBJ2-7; 9 bases agree with TRBD1. Germline CDR1 is MDHEN and CDR2 is SYDVKM. This CDR3 comprises 18 residues. Trimming removed 5 bases from V and 3 bases from J; junction bases left unmatched: 17. Using reference TRBV28 and TRBJ2-7 for the parts outside the CDR3, the full variable domain is DVKVTQSSRYLVKRTGEKVFLECVQDMDHENMFWYRQDPGLGLRLIYFSYDVKMKEKGDIPEGYSVSREKKERFSLILESASTNQTSMYLCASSPPGTGQAWIYEQYFGPGTRLTVT.

In this sample, this clone turned up a few times. The genes are TRBV5-1 and TRBJ1-5; unclear D gene. The V end lost 3 bases, the J end lost 0 bases, and 16 bases lay between the germline ends. CDR1 and CDR2 from the germline V gene are SGHRS and YFSETQ. This CDR3 contains 17 residues. CDR3 bases: TGCGCCAGCAGCTCTGAGGGAAAGGGCCTTAGCAATCAGCCCCAGCATTTT. Its translation is CASSSEGKGLSNQPQHF. Full variable domain (remainder filled in from reference TRBV5-1 and TRBJ1-5): KAGVTQTPRYLIKTRGQQVTLSCSPISGHRSVSWYQQTPGQGLQFLFEYFSETQRNKGNFPGRFSGRQFSNSRSEMNVSTLELGDSALYLCASSSEGKGLSNQPQHFGDGTRLSIL.

This clone came up a few times. The chain has TRBV30 and TRBJ1-4, with D perhaps TRBD1 (5 bases). With 5 bases removed from V and 8 bases from J, the gap between germline ends came to 21 bases. CDR1 GTSNPN and CDR2 SVGIG come from the germline V gene (reference sequence). The CDR3 consists of 15 residues. CDR3 sequence reads: CAWGPQGGAREKLFF. The CDR3 DNA sequence: TGTGCCTGGGGTCCCCAGGGCGGGGCACGGGAAAAACTGTTTTTT.

The V call is TRBV6-4, the J call TRBJ2-2; TRBD2 aligns across 9 bases. Germline V gene sequence: CDR1 MRHNA, CDR2 SNTAGT. Trimming at V came to 5 bases and at J to 0 bases, leaving 1 base not matched to a gene. The CDR3 totals 15 residues. CDR3 residues: CASSLAGPNTGELFF. The CDR3 nucleotides read TGTGCCAGCAGTCTAGCGGGACCGAACACCGGGGAGCTGTTTTTT.

The chain has TRBV19 and TRBJ1-1; 8 nucleotides match TRBD1. J gave up 1 base and V 6 bases, and 13 bases lay outside the gene matches. CDR1 is LNHDA, CDR2 SQIVND, per germline (reference sequence). CDR3 length equals 17 residues. The CDR3 bases are TGTGCCAGTAGCCTACCGACAGGGGATAGATCGAACACTGAAGCTTTCTTT. This translates into CASSLPTGDRSNTEAFF.

The chain couples TRBV14 to TRBJ2-6; no definite D call. From germline, CDR1 is SGHDN and CDR2 FVKESK. The ends were cut back, 4 bases at V and 1 base at J, with 5 bases in the middle. The CDR3 is made up of 14 amino acids. In DNA form, the CDR3 reads TGTGCCAGCAGCCCTGGTTCTGGGGCCAACGTCCTGACTTTC. Amino acid sequence: CASSPGSGANVLTF.

The chain employs TRBV6-5 and TRBJ1-6; D unclear. The germline V and J ends were trimmed by 2 bases and 10 bases, with 12 bases remaining between them. CDR1 is MNHEY and CDR2 is SVGAGI in the germline V gene. This CDR3 has 14 residues. The CDR3 sequence is CASSYRQASSPLHF. CDR3 DNA: TGTGCCAGCAGTTACAGGCAGGCCTCCTCACCCCTCCACTTT.

The chain carries TRBV6-1 and TRBJ1-3; D gene unclear. V lost 4 bases to trimming and J lost 9 bases, with 13 bases between them. Germline V gives CDR1 MNHNS, CDR2 SASEGT. The CDR3 loop spans 13 amino acids. The CDR3 reads CASSASVETTIYF. CDR3 sequence (DNA): TGTGCCAGCAGTGCAAGCGTGGAGACCACCATATATTTT.

The J gene is TRBJ1-2, the V gene TRBV2, with D unresolved. Germline V gene lookup returns CDR1 SNHLY and CDR2 FYNNEI. There are 12 residues in the CDR3. Trimming stripped 7 bases from V and 6 bases from J, with 12 bases between. The CDR3 DNA reads as TGTGCCAGCACGGCCCCTACCCATGGCTACACCTTC. Translation: CASTAPTHGYTF.

V is TRBV2 and J is TRBJ1-2; D might be TRBD1 (6 bases). Germline values: CDR1 SNHLY, CDR2 FYNNEI. The V gene lost 8 bases and the J gene lost 4 bases, with 23 bases spanning the gap. This CDR3 region has 16 residues. The CDR3 region has the DNA TGTGCCAGCGACACCGGTGGGCTGGGGGCGAGCTATGGCTACACCTTC. Protein: CASDTGGLGASYGYTF.

The V call is TRBV6-4, the J call TRBJ2-1; 10 bases map to TRBD2. The CDR3 spans 15 residues. V gave up 3 bases and J gave up 8 bases; unmatched junction bases: 7. From germline, CDR1 is MRHNA and CDR2 SNTAGT. The CDR3 spells CASSEGASGGDEQFF. The CDR3 nucleotides are TGTGCCAGCAGTGAGGGGGCTAGCGGGGGAGATGAGCAGTTCTTC.

The chain's CDR3 is CTSSMDSLESRANVLTF. The CDR3, as DNA: TGCACCAGCAGTATGGATAGTTTGGAAAGTCGGGCCAACGTCCTGACTTTC. The gene calls are TRBV1 and TRBJ2-6. TRBV1 is given as a pseudogene. There are 17 residues in the CDR3.